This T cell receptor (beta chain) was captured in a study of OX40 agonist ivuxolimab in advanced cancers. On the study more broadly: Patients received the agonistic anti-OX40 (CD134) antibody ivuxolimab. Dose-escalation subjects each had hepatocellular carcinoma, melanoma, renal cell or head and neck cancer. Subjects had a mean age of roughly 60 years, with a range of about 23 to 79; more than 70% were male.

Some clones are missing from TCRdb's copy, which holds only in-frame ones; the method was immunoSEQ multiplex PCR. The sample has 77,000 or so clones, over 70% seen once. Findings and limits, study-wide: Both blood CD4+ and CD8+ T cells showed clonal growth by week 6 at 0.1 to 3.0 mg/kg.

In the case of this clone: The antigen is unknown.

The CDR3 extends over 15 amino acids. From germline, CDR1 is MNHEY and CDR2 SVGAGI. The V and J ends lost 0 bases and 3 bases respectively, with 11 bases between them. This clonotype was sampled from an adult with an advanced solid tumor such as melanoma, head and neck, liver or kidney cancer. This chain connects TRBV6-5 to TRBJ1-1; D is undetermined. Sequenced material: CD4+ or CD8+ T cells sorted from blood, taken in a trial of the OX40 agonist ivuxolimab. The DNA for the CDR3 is TGTGCCAGCAGTTACTCTCTCCCCAGTTACACTGAAGCTTTCTTT. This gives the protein CASSYSLPSYTEAFF.